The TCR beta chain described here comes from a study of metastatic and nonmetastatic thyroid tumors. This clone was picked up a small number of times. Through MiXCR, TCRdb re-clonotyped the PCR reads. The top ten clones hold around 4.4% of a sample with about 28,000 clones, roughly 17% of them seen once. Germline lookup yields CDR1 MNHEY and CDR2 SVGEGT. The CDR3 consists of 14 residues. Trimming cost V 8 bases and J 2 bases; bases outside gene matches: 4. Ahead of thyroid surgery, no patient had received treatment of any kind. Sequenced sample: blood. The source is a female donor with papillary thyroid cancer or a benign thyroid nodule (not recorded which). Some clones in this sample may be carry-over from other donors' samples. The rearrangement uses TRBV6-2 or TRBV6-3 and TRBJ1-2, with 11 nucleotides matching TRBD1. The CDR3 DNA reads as TGTGCCAGCCGATGGACAGGGGGCAACTATGGCTACACCTTC. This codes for CASRWTGGNYGYTF.